This paragraph reports one T cell receptor (beta chain). Its antigen is undetermined. Time point indicated: technical triplicate 2. A total of 2 million PBMCs stored at -80 degrees C provided the unsorted libraries. The V and J ends lost 5 bases and 2 bases, in that order; junction bases with no gene match: 8. Germline V gene lookup returns CDR1 SEHNR and CDR2 FQNEAQ (reference sequence). This CDR3 contains 16 residues. The cDNA was generated by 5'RACE with 10-nucleotide random UMIs. From the 5' RACE reads, TCRdb called clonotypes with MiXCR, one entry per CDR3 protein. Among around 56,000 distinct CDR3 sequences listed, about 24% were seen once. This record belongs to a study of neurological immune-mediated disorders. Study-level findings and limits: The study found the most TCR clonal expansion in HTLV-1-associated myelopathy and the least in multiple sclerosis, below healthy controls. No sharing of CDR3 amino acid sequences was observed among expanded clones across subjects, suggesting private repertoires in all groups.

The sample taken for sequencing was PBMCs. The chain has TRBV7-9 and TRBJ2-1, with 8 bases aligning to TRBD1. This receptor was identified in a man aged 60 to 75 with HTLV-1-associated myelopathy (HAM/TSP). The chain's CDR3 is CASSRETGATYNEQFF. CDR3 bases: TGTGCCAGCAGCCGGGAGACAGGGGCGACCTACAATGAGCAGTTCTTC.